This T cell receptor beta chain came from a study of CD8+ T cells in alopecia areata. Notes on the study in general: Greater clonality was observed in lesional scalp samples, especially alopecia totalis/universalis, versus normal scalp. The study found TCR sharing across patients less clear than in mice, possibly for HLA reasons.

The CDR3 has 13 amino acids. V lost 1 base, J lost 3 bases, and 6 bases lay in between. Germline V gives CDR1 SNHLY, CDR2 FYNNEI. Sequencing relied on a cDNA template that was reverse transcribed from extracted RNA. Clones were sequenced by immunoSEQ multiplex PCR, and TCRdb holds only the in-frame ones, with some missing. The sample holds over 200,000 clones; approximately 61% are singletons and the top ten take 0.45%. This clone was counted once. Its antigen is currently unknown. This TCR was sampled from a human donor with alopecia areata. The gene calls are TRBV2 and TRBJ2-5; D not certain. Sample: CD4+ T cells sorted from blood, taken at week 0. CDR3 nucleotides: TGTGCCAGCAGTGAAGATGAAGAAGAGACCCAGTACTTC. Protein: CASSEDEEETQYF.